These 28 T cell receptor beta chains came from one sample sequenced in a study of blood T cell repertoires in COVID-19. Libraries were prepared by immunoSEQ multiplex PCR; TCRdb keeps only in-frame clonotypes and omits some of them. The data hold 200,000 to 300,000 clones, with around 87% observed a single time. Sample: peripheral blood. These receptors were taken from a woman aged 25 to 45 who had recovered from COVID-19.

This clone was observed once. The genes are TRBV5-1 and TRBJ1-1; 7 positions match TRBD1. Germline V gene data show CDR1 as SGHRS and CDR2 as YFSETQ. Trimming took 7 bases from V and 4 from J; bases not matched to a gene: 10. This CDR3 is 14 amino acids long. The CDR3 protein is CASRQGGPGTEAFF. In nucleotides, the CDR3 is TGCGCCAGCCGCCAGGGGGGCCCTGGCACTGAAGCTTTCTTT.

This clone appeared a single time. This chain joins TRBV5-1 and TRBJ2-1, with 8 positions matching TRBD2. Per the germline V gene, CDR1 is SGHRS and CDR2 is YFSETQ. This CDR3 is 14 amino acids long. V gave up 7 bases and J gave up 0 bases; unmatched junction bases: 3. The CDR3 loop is CASRLAGSYNEQFF. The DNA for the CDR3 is TGCGCCAGCCGTCTAGCGGGCTCCTACAATGAGCAGTTCTTC.

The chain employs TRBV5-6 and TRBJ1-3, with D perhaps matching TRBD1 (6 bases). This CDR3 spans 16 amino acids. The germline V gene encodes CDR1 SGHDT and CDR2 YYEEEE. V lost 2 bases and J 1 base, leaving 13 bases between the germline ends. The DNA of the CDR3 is TGTGCCAGCAGCTTCGCACCAGGGGTATCTGGAAACACCATATATTTT. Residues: CASSFAPGVSGNTIYF.

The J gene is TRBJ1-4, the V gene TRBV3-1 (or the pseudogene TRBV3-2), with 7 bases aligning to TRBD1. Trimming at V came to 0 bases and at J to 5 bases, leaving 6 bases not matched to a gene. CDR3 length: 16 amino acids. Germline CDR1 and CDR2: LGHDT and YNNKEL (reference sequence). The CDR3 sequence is CASSQDNRGRNEKLFF. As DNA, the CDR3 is TGTGCCAGCAGCCAAGATAACAGGGGTAGAAATGAAAAACTGTTTTTT.

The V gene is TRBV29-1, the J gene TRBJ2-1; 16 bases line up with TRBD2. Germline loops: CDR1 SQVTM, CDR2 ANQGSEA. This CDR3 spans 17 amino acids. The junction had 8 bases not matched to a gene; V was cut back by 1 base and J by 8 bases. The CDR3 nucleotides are TGCAGCGTTGAAGGAGTGGGGACTAGCGGGGGGGCTGATGAGCAGTTCTTC. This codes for CSVEGVGTSGGADEQFF.

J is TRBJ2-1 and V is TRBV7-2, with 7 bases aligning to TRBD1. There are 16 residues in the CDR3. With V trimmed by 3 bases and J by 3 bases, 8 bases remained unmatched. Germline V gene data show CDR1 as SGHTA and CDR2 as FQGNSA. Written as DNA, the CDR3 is TGTGCCAGCAGCTTCGAGGGGGCGACCCTCTACAATGAGCAGTTCTTC. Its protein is CASSFEGATLYNEQFF.

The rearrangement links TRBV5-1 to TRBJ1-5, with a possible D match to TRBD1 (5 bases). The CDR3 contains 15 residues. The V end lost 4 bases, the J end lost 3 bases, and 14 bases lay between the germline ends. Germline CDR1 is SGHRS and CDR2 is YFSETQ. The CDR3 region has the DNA TGCGCCAGCAGCCCAGGACGGGGGGTCAATCAGCCCCAGCATTTT. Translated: CASSPGRGVNQPQHF. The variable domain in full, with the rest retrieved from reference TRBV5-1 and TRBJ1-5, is KAGVTQTPRYLIKTRGQQVTLSCSPISGHRSVSWYQQTPGQGLQFLFEYFSETQRNKGNFPGRFSGRQFSNSRSEMNVSTLELGDSALYLCASSPGRGVNQPQHFGDGTRLSIL.

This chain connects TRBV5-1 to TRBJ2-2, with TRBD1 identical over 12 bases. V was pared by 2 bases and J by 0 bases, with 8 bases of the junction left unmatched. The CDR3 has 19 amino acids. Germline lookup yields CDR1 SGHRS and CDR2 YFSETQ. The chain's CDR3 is CASSFGWGQGATNTGELFF. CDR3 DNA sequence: TGCGCCAGCAGCTTTGGATGGGGACAGGGGGCCACGAACACCGGGGAGCTGTTTTTT.

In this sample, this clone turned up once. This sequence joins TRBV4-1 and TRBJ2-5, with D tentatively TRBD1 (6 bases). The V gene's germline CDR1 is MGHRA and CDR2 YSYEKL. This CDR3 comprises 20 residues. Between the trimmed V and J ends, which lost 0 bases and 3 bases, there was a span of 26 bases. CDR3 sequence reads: CASSQDDSLSVRTAKETQYF. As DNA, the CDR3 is TGCGCCAGCAGCCAAGATGATTCATTGTCCGTAAGGACAGCGAAAGAGACCCAGTACTTC.

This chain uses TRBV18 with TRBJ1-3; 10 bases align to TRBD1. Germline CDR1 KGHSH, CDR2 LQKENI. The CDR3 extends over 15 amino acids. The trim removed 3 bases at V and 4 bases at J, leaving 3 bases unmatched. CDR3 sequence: CASSPDRGPGNTIYF. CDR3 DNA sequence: TGTGCCAGCTCACCCGACAGGGGGCCAGGAAACACCATATATTTT. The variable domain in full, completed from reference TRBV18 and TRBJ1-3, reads NAGVMQNPRHLVRRRGQEARLRCSPMKGHSHVYWYRQLPEEGLKFMVYLQKENIIDESGMPKERFSAEFPKEGPSILRIQQVVRGDSAAYFCASSPDRGPGNTIYFGEGSWLTVV.

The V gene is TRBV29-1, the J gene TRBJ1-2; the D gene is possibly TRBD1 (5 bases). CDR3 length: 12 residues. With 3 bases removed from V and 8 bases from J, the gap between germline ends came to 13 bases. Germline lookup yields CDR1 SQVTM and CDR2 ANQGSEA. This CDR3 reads CSVEGGRGGYTF. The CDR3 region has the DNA TGCAGCGTTGAGGGGGGAAGAGGGGGCTACACCTTC.

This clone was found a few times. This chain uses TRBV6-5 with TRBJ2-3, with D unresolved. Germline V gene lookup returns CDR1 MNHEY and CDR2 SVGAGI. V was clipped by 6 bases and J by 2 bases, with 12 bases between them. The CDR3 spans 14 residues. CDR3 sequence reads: CASRMVAPTDTQYF. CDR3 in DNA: TGTGCCAGCAGAATGGTGGCTCCCACAGATACGCAGTATTTT.

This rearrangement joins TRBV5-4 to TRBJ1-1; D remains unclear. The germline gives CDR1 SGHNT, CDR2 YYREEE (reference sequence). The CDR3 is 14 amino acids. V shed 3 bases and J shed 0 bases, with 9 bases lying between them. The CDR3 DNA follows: TGTGCCAGCAGCTCAGCGGGGATGAACACTGAAGCTTTCTTT. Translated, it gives CASSSAGMNTEAFF.

The CDR3 loop reads CASSLAGSGSSYNEQFF. In DNA, the CDR3 is TGTGCCAGTAGCCTAGCGGGAAGTGGAAGCTCCTACAATGAGCAGTTCTTC. V and J are TRBV19 and TRBJ2-1; TRBD2 aligns across 9 bases. Trimming cost V 6 bases and J 0 bases; bases outside gene matches: 9. Per germline, CDR1 LNHDA and CDR2 SQIVND (reference sequence). The CDR3 consists of 17 residues.

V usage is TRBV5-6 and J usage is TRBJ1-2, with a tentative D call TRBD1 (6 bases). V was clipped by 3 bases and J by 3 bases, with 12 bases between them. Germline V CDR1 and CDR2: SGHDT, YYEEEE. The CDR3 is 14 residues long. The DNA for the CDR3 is TGTGCCAGCAGCTCCGAACAGGGTCACTATGGCTACACCTTC. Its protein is CASSSEQGHYGYTF. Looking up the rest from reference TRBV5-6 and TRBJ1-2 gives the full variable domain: DAGVTQSPTHLIKTRGQQVTLRCSPKSGHDTVSWYQQALGQGPQFIFQYYEEEERQRGNFPDRFSGHQFPNYSSELNVNALLLGDSALYLCASSSEQGHYGYTFGSGTRLTVV.

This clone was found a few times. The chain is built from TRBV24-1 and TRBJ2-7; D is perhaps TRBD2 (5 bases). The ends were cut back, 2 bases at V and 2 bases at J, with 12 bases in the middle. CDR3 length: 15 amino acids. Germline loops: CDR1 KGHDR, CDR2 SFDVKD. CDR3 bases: TGTGCCACCAGTGATTCCGGCCGGGAAACCTACGAGCAGTACTTC. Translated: CATSDSGRETYEQYF.

CDR3 bases: TGTGCCAGCAGCCCCCGACTAGCGGGGGGTGCCTACAATGAGCAGTTCTTC. It codes for CASSPRLAGGAYNEQFF. The gene calls are TRBV5-4 and TRBJ2-1, with TRBD2 matching over 13 bases. The CDR3 is 17 amino acids. V was clipped by 4 bases and J by 2 bases; unmatched bases: 6. Germline V CDR1 and CDR2: SGHNT, YYREEE (reference sequence).

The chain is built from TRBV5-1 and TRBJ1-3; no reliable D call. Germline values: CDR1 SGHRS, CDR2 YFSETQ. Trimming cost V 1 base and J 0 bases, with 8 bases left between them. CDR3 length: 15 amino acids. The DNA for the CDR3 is TGCGCCAGCAGCTTGTTTACAGCCTCTGGAAACACCATATATTTT. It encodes CASSLFTASGNTIYF.

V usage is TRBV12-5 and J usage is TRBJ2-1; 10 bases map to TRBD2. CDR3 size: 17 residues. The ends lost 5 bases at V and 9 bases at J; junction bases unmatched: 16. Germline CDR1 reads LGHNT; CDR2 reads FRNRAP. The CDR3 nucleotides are TGTGCTAGTGGTCGGGCACCCGGAGCGGGGGGGCCTAGTGAGCAGTTCTTC. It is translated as CASGRAPGAGGPSEQFF.

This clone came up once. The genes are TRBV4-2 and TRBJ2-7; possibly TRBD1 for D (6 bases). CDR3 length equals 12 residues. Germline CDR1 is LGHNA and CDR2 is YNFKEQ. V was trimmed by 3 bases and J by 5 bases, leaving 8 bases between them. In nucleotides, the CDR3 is TGTGCCAGCAGCCAGCAGGGGCACGAGCAGTACTTC. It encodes CASSQQGHEQYF.

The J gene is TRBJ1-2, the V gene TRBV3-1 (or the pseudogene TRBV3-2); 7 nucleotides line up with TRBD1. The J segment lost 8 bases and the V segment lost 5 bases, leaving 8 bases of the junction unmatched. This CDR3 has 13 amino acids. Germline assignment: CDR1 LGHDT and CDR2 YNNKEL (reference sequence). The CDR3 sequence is CASSAGQFDGYTF. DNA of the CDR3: TGTGCCAGCAGCGCGGGACAGTTCGACGGCTACACCTTC.

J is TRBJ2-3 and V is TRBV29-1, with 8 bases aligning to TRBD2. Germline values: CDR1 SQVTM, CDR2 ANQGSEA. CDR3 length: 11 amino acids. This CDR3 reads CTGGDEDTQYF. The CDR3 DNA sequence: TGCACGGGGGGGGACGAGGATACGCAGTATTTT.

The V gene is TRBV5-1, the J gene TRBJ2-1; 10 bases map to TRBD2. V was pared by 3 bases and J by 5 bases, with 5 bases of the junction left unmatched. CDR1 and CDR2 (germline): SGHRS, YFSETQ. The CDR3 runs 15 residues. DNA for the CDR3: TGCGCCAGCAGCTCCTATAGCGGGGGGAACAATGAGCAGTTCTTC. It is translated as CASSSYSGGNNEQFF.

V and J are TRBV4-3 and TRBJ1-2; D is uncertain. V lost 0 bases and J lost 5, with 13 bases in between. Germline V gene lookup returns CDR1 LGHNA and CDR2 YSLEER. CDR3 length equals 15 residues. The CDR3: CASSQDNRGFYGYTF. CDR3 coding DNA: TGCGCCAGCAGCCAAGATAACCGAGGGTTTTATGGCTACACCTTC.

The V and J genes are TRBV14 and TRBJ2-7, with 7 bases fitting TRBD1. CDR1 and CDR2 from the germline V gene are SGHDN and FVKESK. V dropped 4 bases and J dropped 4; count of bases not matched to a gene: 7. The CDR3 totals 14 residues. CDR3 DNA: TGTGCCAGCAGCCCCCTACCGGGACAGTACGAGCAGTACTTC. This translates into CASSPLPGQYEQYF.

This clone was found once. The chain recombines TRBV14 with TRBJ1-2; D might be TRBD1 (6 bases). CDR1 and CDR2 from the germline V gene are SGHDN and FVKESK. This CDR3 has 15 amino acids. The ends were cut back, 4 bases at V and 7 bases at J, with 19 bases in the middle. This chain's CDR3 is CASSRRQTGSGGYTF. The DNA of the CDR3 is TGTGCCAGCAGCCGAAGACAGACAGGATCGGGTGGCTACACCTTC.

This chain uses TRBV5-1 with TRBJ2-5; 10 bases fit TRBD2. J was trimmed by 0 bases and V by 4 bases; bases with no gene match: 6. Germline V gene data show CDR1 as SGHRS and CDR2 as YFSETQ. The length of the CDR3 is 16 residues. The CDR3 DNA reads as TGCGCCAGCAGCAACGGACTAGCGGTGAACCAAGAGACCCAGTACTTC. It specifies CASSNGLAVNQETQYF.

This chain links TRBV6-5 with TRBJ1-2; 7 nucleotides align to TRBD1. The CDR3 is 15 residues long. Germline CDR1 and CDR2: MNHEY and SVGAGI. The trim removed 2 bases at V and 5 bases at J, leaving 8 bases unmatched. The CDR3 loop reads CASSYRDSAPYGYTF. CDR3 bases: TGTGCCAGCAGTTACCGGGACAGCGCGCCTTATGGCTACACCTTC.